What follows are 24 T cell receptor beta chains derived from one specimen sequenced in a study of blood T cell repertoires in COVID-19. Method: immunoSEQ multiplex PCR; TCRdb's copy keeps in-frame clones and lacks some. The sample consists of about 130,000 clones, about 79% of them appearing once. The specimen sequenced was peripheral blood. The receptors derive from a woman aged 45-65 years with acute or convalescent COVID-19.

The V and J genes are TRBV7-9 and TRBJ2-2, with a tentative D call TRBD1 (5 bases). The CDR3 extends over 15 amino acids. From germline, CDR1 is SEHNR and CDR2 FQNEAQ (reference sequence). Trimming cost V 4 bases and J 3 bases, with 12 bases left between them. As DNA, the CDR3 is TGTGCCAGCAGCTCTCAGGGTAGGGACACCGGGGAGCTGTTTTTT. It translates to CASSSQGRDTGELFF.

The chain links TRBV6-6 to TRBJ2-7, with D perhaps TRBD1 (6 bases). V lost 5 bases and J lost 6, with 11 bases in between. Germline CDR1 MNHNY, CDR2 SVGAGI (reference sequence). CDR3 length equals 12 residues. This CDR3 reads CASSKTGIEQYF. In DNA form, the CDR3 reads TGTGCCAGCAGTAAAACAGGGATCGAGCAGTACTTC.

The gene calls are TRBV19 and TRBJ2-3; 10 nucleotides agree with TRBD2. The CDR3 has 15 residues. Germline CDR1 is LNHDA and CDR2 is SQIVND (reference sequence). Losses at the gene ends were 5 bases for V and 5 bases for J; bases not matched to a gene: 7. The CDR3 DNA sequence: TGTGCCAGTAGTTGGACTAGCGGTTCCCAAGATACGCAGTATTTT. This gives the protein CASSWTSGSQDTQYF.

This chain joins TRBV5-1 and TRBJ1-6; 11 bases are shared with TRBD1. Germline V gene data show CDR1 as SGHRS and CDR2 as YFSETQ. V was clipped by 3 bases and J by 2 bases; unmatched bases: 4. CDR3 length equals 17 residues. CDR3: CASSSWTGGAYNSPLHF. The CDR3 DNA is TGCGCCAGCAGCTCTTGGACAGGGGGCGCCTATAATTCACCCCTCCACTTT. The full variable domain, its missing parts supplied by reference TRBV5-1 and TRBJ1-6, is KAGVTQTPRYLIKTRGQQVTLSCSPISGHRSVSWYQQTPGQGLQFLFEYFSETQRNKGNFPGRFSGRQFSNSRSEMNVSTLELGDSALYLCASSSWTGGAYNSPLHFGNGTRLTVT.

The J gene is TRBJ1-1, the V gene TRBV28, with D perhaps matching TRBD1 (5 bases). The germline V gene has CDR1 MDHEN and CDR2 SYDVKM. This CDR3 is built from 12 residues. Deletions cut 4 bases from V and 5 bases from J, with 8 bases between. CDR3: CASSSGMTEAFF. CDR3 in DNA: TGTGCCAGCAGTTCAGGGATGACTGAAGCTTTCTTT.

In DNA form, the CDR3 reads TGTGCCAGTAGTATAGCCTTTACCAGGGACAGCTATGGCTACACCTTC. Translation gives CASSIAFTRDSYGYTF. V is TRBV19 and J is TRBJ1-2; TRBD1 matches at 7 bases. Germline CDR1 and CDR2: LNHDA and SQIVND (reference sequence). J lost 4 bases, V lost 1 base, and 9 bases had no gene match. This CDR3 has 16 residues. The full variable domain, its missing parts supplied by reference TRBV19 and TRBJ1-2, is DGGITQSPKYLFRKEGQNVTLSCEQNLNHDAMYWYRQDPGQGLRLIYYSQIVNDFQKGDIAEGYSVSREKKESFPLTVTSAQKNPTAFYLCASSIAFTRDSYGYTFGSGTRLTVV.

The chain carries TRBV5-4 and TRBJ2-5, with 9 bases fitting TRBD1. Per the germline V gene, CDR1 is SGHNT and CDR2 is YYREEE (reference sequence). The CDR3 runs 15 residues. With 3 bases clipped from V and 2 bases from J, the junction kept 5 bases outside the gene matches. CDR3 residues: CASSWGTGLQETQYF. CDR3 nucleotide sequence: TGTGCCAGCAGCTGGGGGACAGGGCTTCAAGAGACCCAGTACTTC.

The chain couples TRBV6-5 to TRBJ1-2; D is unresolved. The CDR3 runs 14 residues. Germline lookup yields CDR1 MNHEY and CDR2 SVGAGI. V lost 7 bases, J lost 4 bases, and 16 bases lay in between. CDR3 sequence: CASTAARQAYGYTF. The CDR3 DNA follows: TGTGCCAGCACCGCAGCCAGACAAGCCTATGGCTACACCTTC.

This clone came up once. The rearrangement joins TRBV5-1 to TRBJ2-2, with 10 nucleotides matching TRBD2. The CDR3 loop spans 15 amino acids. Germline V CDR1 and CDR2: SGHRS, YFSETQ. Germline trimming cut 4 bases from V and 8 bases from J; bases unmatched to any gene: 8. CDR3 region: CASSLTSGDWGELFF. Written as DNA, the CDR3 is TGCGCCAGCAGCCTAACTAGCGGGGACTGGGGGGAGCTGTTTTTT.

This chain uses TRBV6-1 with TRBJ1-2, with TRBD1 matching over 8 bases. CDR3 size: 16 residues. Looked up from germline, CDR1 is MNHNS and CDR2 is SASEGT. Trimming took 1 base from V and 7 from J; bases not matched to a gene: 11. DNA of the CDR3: TGTGCCAGCAGTGAAGAGGGGTTGGGGACAGGTTCTGGCTACACCTTC. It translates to CASSEEGLGTGSGYTF.

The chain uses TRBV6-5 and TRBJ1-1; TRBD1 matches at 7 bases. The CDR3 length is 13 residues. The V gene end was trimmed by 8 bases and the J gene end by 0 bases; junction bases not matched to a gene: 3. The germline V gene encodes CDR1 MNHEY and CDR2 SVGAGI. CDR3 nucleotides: TGTGCCAGCCAGACAGGGATGAACACTGAAGCTTTCTTT. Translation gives CASQTGMNTEAFF.

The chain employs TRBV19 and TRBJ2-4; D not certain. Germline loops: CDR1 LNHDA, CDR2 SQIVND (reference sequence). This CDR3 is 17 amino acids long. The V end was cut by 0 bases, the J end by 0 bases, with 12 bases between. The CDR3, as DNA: TGTGCCAGTAGTATAGACGTCCTCCCAGGAGCCAAAAACATTCAGTACTTC. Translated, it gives CASSIDVLPGAKNIQYF.

Written as DNA, the CDR3 is TGCGCCAGCAGTGGGGGGGCAGAAGACCGAATATCCTATAATTCACCCCTCCACTTT. The encoded protein is CASSGGAEDRISYNSPLHF. This chain uses TRBV5-1 with TRBJ1-6; a possible D gene is TRBD1 (6 bases). V lost 5 bases to trimming and J lost 1 base, with 22 bases between them. The CDR3 covers 19 residues. Germline V lookup: CDR1 SGHRS, CDR2 YFSETQ.

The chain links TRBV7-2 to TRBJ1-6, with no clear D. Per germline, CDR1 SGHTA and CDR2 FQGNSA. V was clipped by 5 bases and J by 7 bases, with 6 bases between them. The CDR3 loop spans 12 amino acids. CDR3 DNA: TGTGCCAGCAGCCTACCAAATTCACCCCTCCACTTT. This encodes CASSLPNSPLHF.

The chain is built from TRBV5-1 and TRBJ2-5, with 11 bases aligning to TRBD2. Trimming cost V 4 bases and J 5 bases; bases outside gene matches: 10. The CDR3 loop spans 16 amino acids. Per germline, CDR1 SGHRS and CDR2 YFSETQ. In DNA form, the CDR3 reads TGCGCCAGCAGCGAAACTAGCGGGGGCCTCCGGGAGACCCAGTACTTC. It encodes CASSETSGGLRETQYF.

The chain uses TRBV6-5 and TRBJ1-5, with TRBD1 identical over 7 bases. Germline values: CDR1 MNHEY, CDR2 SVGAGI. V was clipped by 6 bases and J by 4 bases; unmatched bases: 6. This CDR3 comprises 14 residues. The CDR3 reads CASSRDSWNQPQHF. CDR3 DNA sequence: TGTGCCAGCAGCCGGGACAGCTGGAATCAGCCCCAGCATTTT.

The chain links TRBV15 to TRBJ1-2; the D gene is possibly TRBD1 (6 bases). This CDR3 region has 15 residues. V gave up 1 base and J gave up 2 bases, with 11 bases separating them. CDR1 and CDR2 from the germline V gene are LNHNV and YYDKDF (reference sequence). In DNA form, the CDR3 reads TGTGCCACCAGCAGAGCAGGAACAGGGAACTATGGCTACACCTTC. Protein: CATSRAGTGNYGYTF.

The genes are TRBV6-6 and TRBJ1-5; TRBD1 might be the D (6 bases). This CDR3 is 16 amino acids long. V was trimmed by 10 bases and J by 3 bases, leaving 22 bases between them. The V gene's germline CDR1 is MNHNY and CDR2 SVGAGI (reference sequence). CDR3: CAIKQGSGVLNQPQHF. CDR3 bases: TGTGCCATCAAACAGGGAAGTGGGGTACTCAATCAGCCCCAGCATTTT.

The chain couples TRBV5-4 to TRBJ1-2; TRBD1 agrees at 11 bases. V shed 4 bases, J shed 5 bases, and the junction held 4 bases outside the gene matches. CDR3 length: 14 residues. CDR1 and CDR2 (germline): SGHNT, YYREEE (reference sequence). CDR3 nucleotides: TGTGCCAGCAGCGAGGACAGGGGGCGATATGGCTACACCTTC. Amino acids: CASSEDRGRYGYTF.

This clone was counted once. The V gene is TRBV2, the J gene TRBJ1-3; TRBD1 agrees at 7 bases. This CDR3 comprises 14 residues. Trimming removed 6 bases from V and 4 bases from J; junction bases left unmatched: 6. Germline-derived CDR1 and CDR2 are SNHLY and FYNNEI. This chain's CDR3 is CASRETGPGNTIYF. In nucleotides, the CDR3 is TGTGCCAGCAGGGAGACAGGGCCGGGAAACACCATATATTTT.

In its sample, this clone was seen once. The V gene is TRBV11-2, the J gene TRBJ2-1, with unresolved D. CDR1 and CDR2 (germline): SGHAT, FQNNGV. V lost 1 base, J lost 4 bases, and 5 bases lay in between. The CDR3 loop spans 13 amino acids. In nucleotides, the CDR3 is TGTGCCAGCAGCTTAGGAGTATACAATGAGCAGTTCTTC. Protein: CASSLGVYNEQFF. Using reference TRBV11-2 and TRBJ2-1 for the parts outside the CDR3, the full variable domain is EAGVAQSPRYKIIEKRQSVAFWCNPISGHATLYWYQQILGQGPKLLIQFQNNGVVDDSQLPKDRFSAERLKGVDSTLKIQPAKLEDSAVYLCASSLGVYNEQFFGPGTRLTVL.

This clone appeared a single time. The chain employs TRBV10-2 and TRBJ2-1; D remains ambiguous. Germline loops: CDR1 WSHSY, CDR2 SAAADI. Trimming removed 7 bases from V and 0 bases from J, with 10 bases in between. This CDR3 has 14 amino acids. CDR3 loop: CASIDSSSYNEQFF. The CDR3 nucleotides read TGCGCCAGCATTGACTCGAGCTCCTACAATGAGCAGTTCTTC.

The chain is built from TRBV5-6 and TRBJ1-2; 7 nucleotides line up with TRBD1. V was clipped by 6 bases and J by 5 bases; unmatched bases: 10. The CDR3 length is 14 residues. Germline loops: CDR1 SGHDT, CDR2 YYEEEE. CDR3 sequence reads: CASTRKDRDYGYTF. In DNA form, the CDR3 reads TGTGCCAGCACCCGTAAAGACAGGGATTATGGCTACACCTTC.

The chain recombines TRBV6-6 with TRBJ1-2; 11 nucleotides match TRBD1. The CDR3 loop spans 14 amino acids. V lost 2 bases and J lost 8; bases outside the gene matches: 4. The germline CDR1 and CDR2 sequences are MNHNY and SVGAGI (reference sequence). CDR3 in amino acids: CASSYGQGAHGYTF. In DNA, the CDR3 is TGTGCCAGCAGTTACGGACAGGGGGCCCACGGCTACACCTTC.